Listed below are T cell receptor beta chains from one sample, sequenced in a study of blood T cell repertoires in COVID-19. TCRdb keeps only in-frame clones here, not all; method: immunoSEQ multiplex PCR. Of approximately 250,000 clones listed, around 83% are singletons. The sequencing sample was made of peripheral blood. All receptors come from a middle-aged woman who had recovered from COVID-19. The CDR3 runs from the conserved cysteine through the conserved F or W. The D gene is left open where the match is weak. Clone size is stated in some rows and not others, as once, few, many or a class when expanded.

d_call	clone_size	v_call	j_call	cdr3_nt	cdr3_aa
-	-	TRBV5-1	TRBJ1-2	TGCGCCAGCAGCTTGGGTGGAGTTAACTATGGCTACACCTTC	CASSLGGVNYGYTF
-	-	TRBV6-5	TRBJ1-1	TGTGCCAGCAGTTCCCAGGGTGCTGAAGCTTTCTTT	CASSSQGAEAFF
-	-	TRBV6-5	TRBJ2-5	TGTGCCAGCAGTTACTCGGGGGGGGGCAGTTGGGAGACCCAGTACTTC	CASSYSGGGSWETQYF
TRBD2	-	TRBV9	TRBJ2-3	TGTGCCAGCAGCGTCCCGTCTGGCGGGGGGCGAACAGATACGCAGTATTTT	CASSVPSGGGRTDTQYF
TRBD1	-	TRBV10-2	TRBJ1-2	TGCGCCAGCAGTCCGCGAGGACAGGGGGCGGGCGGCTACACCTTC	CASSPRGQGAGGYTF
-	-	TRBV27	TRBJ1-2	TGTGCCAGCAGTTTATTGGGGGGGGTGGGCTACACCTTC	CASSLLGGVGYTF
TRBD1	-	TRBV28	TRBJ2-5	TGTGCCAGCAGACACCCTCTAGGGGGCAAAGAGACCCAGTACTTC	CASRHPLGGKETQYF
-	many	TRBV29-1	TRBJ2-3	TGCAGTCTCCGGGACAACACAGATACGCAGTATTTT	CSLRDNTDTQYF
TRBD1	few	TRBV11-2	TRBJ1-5	TGTGCCAGCAGCATAGCCGGGACAGGGGCTCAGCCCCAGCATTTT	CASSIAGTGAQPQHF
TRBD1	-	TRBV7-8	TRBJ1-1	TGTGCCAGCAGCTTAGCACAGAGATCAGACGCAGGGGGTAAGACTGAAGCTTTCTTT	CASSLAQRSDAGGKTEAFF
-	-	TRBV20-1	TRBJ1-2	TGCAGTGCTAGTTCGACAGGCCGTCTTTACACCTTC	CSASSTGRLYTF
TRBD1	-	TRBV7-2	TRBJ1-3	TGTGCCAGCAGCGGGGACAGCATCAACACCATATATTTT	CASSGDSINTIYF
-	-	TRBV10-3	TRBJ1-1	TGTGCCATCAGTGAAGGGGAAACAGGGCCGAACACTGAAGCTTTCTTT	CAISEGETGPNTEAFF
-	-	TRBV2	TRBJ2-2	TGTGCCAGCAGTGAAATAGGTGAACTCGGGACCGGGGAGCTGTTTTTT	CASSEIGELGTGELFF
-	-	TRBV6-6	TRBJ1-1	TGTGCCAGCAGTTACTCTAAGGGGCGTGGGACTGAAGCTTTCTTT	CASSYSKGRGTEAFF
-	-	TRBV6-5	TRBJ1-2	TGTGCCAGCAGTTACCGGGACAAATATTATGGCTACACCTTC	CASSYRDKYYGYTF
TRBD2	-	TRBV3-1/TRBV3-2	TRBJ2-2	TGTGCCAGCAGACTCAGCGGGGGGAACACCGGGGAGCTGTTTTTT	CASRLSGGNTGELFF
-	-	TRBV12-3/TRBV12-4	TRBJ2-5	TGTGCCAGCAGGTTCTCAGGGTTGGAGACCCAGTACTTC	CASRFSGLETQYF
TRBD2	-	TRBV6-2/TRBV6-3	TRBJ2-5	TGTGCCAGCAGTTACTCGACGGCTAGCGGGTCCCAAGAGACCCAGTACTTC	CASSYSTASGSQETQYF
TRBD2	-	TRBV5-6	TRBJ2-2	TGTGCCAGCAGCGCCGGACTAGCGGGGGGTAACGCCGGGGAGCTGTTTTTT	CASSAGLAGGNAGELFF
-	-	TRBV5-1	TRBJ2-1	TGCGCCAGCAGCTTGGGACAGGCTAGGAATGAGCAGTTCTTC	CASSLGQARNEQFF
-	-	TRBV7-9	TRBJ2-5	TGTGCCAGCAGCGAAACAAGTACACCAGAGACCCAGTACTTC	CASSETSTPETQYF